This TCR beta chain was captured by sequencing in a study of technical replicates of blood from a few donors. Here immunoSEQ multiplex PCR was the method, and the copy in TCRdb shows in-frame clones only, minus some. Among 58,000 or so clones listed, more than 75% were seen once. The TCR originated in a human donor in good health. Some clones in this sample may be carry-over from other donors' samples. The material sequenced was PBMCs.

DNA of the CDR3: TGTGCCAGCAGCCAAGAGTTCGGGGACAGCGAGCAGTACTTC. Its translation is CASSQEFGDSEQYF. V and J are TRBV4-2 and TRBJ2-7, with 7 bases fitting TRBD1. Germline V gene data show CDR1 as LGHNA and CDR2 as YNFKEQ. The CDR3 is 14 amino acids. With V trimmed by 0 bases and J by 6 bases, 5 bases remained unmatched.